Below are 32 T cell receptor beta chains sequenced from a single sample in a study of blood T cell repertoires in COVID-19. TCRdb's table, derived via immunoSEQ multiplex PCR, lists solely in-frame clones and lacks some. This sample has roughly 32,000 clones, with approximately 86% found just once. The specimen was peripheral blood. The receptors stem from a human donor in a cohort sampled during active COVID-19.

CDR3 residues: CASREANTEAFF. The DNA of the CDR3 is TGTGCCAGCCGGGAGGCGAACACTGAAGCTTTCTTT. The V and J genes are TRBV2 and TRBJ1-1; no firm D call. The V end lost 8 bases, the J end lost 1 base, and 8 bases lay between the germline ends. This CDR3 comprises 12 residues. Germline values: CDR1 SNHLY, CDR2 FYNNEI.

CDR3 bases: TGTGCCAGTGACAGGTTAAACTACGAGCAGTACTTC. Its translation: CASDRLNYEQYF. The chain carries TRBV2 and TRBJ2-7; tentatively, D is TRBD1 (6 bases). V lost 9 bases to trimming and J lost 3 bases, with 12 bases between them. The germline CDR1 and CDR2 sequences are SNHLY and FYNNEI. The CDR3 length is 12 residues.

The chain employs TRBV3-1 (or the pseudogene TRBV3-2) and TRBJ1-4; 8 bases align to TRBD1. Germline CDR1 LGHDT, CDR2 YNNKEL (reference sequence). The CDR3 contains 15 residues. With V trimmed by 3 bases and J by 7 bases, 7 bases remained unmatched. The CDR3 loop is CASSQGTGGGEKLFF. The CDR3 nucleotides read TGTGCCAGCAGCCAGGGGACAGGAGGTGGTGAAAAACTGTTTTTT.

This clone came up once. The V and J genes are TRBV9 and TRBJ2-7, with a possible D match to TRBD1 (6 bases). CDR1 is SGDLS and CDR2 is YYNGEE in the germline V gene. V lost 0 bases, J lost 0 bases, and 7 bases lay in between. CDR3 length equals 14 residues. As DNA, the CDR3 is TGTGCCAGCAGCGTAGTGGACAGCTCCTACGAGCAGTACTTC. Translating it yields CASSVVDSSYEQYF.

The CDR3 nucleotides read TGTGCCAGCAGTGGGTCTACGAGCGGGGGGCCGGTGACGCAGTATTTT. Translation: CASSGSTSGGPVTQYF. The genes are TRBV6-1 and TRBJ2-3, with TRBD2 matching over 9 bases. V trimming: 4 bases; J trimming: 9 bases; junction bases outside the gene matches: 14. This CDR3 spans 16 amino acids. Germline CDR1 reads MNHNS; CDR2 reads SASEGT.

The rearrangement uses TRBV19 and TRBJ1-5; 8 nucleotides align to TRBD1. The germline gives CDR1 LNHDA, CDR2 SQIVND (reference sequence). Trimming cost V 5 bases and J 1 base; bases outside gene matches: 7. The CDR3 is made up of 16 amino acids. The CDR3 protein is CASSYQGAGSNQPQHF. The CDR3 DNA reads TGTGCCAGTAGTTACCAGGGGGCGGGAAGCAATCAGCCCCAGCATTTT.

The chain combines TRBV6-5 with TRBJ2-7, with D perhaps matching TRBD1 (6 bases). The CDR3 is 12 residues long. The germline V and J ends were trimmed by 9 bases and 4 bases, with 13 bases remaining between them. The V gene's germline CDR1 is MNHEY and CDR2 SVGAGI. CDR3 in amino acids: CASGTNHYEQYF. The DNA of the CDR3 is TGTGCCAGTGGGACAAACCATTACGAGCAGTACTTC.

Comment on this clone: A read error may account for a junction end that differs from germline. The chain is built from TRBV6-1 and TRBJ1-1; TRBD1 matches 9 bases. The germline CDR1 and CDR2 sequences are MNHNS and SASEGT. The CDR3 extends over 14 amino acids. The CDR3 is CASSQADRGREAFF. In nucleotides, the CDR3 is TGTGCCAGCAGTCAAGCGGACAGGGGACGTGAAGCTTTCTTT.

J is TRBJ1-2 and V is TRBV5-4; TRBD1 is a possible D gene (6 bases). Looked up from germline, CDR1 is SGHNT and CDR2 is YYREEE (reference sequence). The ends were cut back, 1 base at V and 4 bases at J, with 17 bases in the middle. The CDR3 has 16 amino acids. In nucleotides, the CDR3 is TGTGCCAGCAGCTTGCGGTTTCGGGGGGCCCGCTATGGCTACACCTTC. Translated, it gives CASSLRFRGARYGYTF. Full variable domain (outside the CDR3, taken from reference TRBV5-4 and TRBJ1-2): ETGVTQSPTHLIKTRGQQVTLRCSSQSGHNTVSWYQQALGQGPQFIFQYYREEENGRGNFPPRFSGLQFPNYSSELNVNALELDDSALYLCASSLRFRGARYGYTFGSGTRLTVV.

V usage is TRBV5-1 and J usage is TRBJ2-3; 9 bases map to TRBD2. The CDR3 totals 18 residues. Germline lookup yields CDR1 SGHRS and CDR2 YFSETQ. Losses at the gene ends were 0 bases for V and 0 bases for J; bases not matched to a gene: 8. CDR3 in amino acids: CASSLGVAGASSTDTQYF. In DNA, the CDR3 is TGCGCCAGCAGCTTGGGGGTAGCGGGGGCCTCTAGCACAGATACGCAGTATTTT. Full variable domain (outside the CDR3, taken from reference TRBV5-1 and TRBJ2-3): KAGVTQTPRYLIKTRGQQVTLSCSPISGHRSVSWYQQTPGQGLQFLFEYFSETQRNKGNFPGRFSGRQFSNSRSEMNVSTLELGDSALYLCASSLGVAGASSTDTQYFGPGTRLTVL.

The rearrangement joins TRBV7-8 to TRBJ2-3; 9 positions match TRBD1. With 5 bases clipped from V and 11 bases from J, the junction kept 14 bases outside the gene matches. Germline V gene sequence: CDR1 SGHVS, CDR2 FQNEAQ. CDR3 size: 15 residues. As DNA, the CDR3 is TGTGCCAGCAGCCGGGACAGGGTCCGGAGTGGTGTGCAGTATTTT. Protein product: CASSRDRVRSGVQYF.

This chain uses TRBV2 with TRBJ1-3; no clear D gene. Germline V gene data show CDR1 as SNHLY and CDR2 as FYNNEI. Trimming removed 6 bases from V and 0 bases from J, with 12 bases in between. CDR3 length equals 15 residues. The CDR3 is CASRRVRSSGNTIYF. The CDR3 DNA follows: TGTGCCAGCAGGCGGGTACGGAGCTCTGGAAACACCATATATTTT.

V usage is TRBV11-2 and J usage is TRBJ1-1; D ambiguous. This CDR3 spans 12 amino acids. V gave up 1 base and J gave up 7 bases, with 7 bases separating them. Germline V lookup: CDR1 SGHAT, CDR2 FQNNGV. The CDR3 DNA reads as TGTGCCAGCAGCTTAGGACTCGGTGAAGCTTTCTTT. This gives the protein CASSLGLGEAFF.

The rearrangement joins TRBV19 to TRBJ2-1; weak D call: TRBD2 (5 bases). Germline CDR1 is LNHDA and CDR2 is SQIVND (reference sequence). The CDR3 loop spans 11 amino acids. V was pared by 5 bases and J by 8 bases, with 7 bases between. The CDR3: CASSASYEQFF. CDR3 coding DNA: TGTGCCAGTAGTGCTAGCTATGAGCAGTTCTTC.

The chain employs TRBV7-9 and TRBJ2-3, with D perhaps matching TRBD2 (6 bases). The CDR3 extends over 15 amino acids. V lost 3 bases and J 2 bases, leaving 12 bases between the germline ends. The germline V gene encodes CDR1 SEHNR and CDR2 FQNEAQ (reference sequence). CDR3 protein: CASSLLARDTDTQYF. CDR3 in DNA: TGTGCCAGCAGCTTGCTAGCGCGCGACACAGATACGCAGTATTTT. Complete variable domain (other parts from reference TRBV7-9 and TRBJ2-3): DTGVSQNPRHKITKRGQNVTFRCDPISEHNRLYWYRQTLGQGPEFLTYFQNEAQLEKSRLLSDRFSAERPKGSFSTLEIQRTEQGDSAMYLCASSLLARDTDTQYFGPGTRLTVL.

The J gene is TRBJ2-5, the V gene TRBV5-1; D is possibly TRBD2 (5 bases). Trimming stripped 3 bases from V and 2 bases from J, with 8 bases between. Germline CDR1 is SGHRS and CDR2 is YFSETQ. This CDR3 has 13 residues. CDR3 residues: CASSWAGQETQYF. The CDR3 DNA follows: TGCGCCAGCAGCTGGGCGGGTCAAGAGACCCAGTACTTC.

J is TRBJ2-7 and V is TRBV21-1; the D call of TRBD2 is as the table states it, not checked on the DNA. TRBV21-1 is noted as a pseudogene. The CDR3 extends over 15 amino acids. Here the CDR3 reads CASSKPSGGVREQYF. The CDR3 region has the DNA TGTGCCAGCAGCAAACCTAGCGGGGGGGTAAGAGAGCAGTACTTC.

The V call is TRBV3-1 (or the pseudogene TRBV3-2), the J call TRBJ1-5, with 8 bases identical to TRBD1. V dropped 6 bases and J dropped 7; count of bases not matched to a gene: 8. Looked up from germline, CDR1 is LGHDT and CDR2 is YNNKEL (reference sequence). The CDR3 totals 14 residues. CDR3 residues: CASRQGGFGQPQHF. CDR3 DNA sequence: TGTGCCAGCAGACAGGGGGGGTTCGGGCAGCCCCAGCATTTT.

Notes on this clone: The identical CDR3 is also encoded by other nucleotide sequences in the sample. The V call is TRBV5-1, the J call TRBJ1-1; 7 bases match TRBD1. Trimming took 0 bases from V and 6 from J; bases not matched to a gene: 2. The length of the CDR3 is 13 residues. Germline V gene sequence: CDR1 SGHRS, CDR2 YFSETQ. CDR3 residues: CASSLGQGAEAFF. Here the CDR3 DNA reads TGCGCCAGCAGCTTGGGGCAGGGGGCTGAAGCTTTCTTT.

V and J are TRBV5-1 and TRBJ1-4; 7 nucleotides match TRBD1. The V and J ends lost 5 bases and 4 bases, in that order; junction bases with no gene match: 5. This CDR3 has 14 residues. Germline V gives CDR1 SGHRS, CDR2 YFSETQ. The CDR3 sequence: CASREGTDNEKLFF. The CDR3 DNA is TGCGCCAGCAGGGAGGGGACAGATAATGAAAAACTGTTTTTT. The variable domain in full, completed from reference TRBV5-1 and TRBJ1-4, reads KAGVTQTPRYLIKTRGQQVTLSCSPISGHRSVSWYQQTPGQGLQFLFEYFSETQRNKGNFPGRFSGRQFSNSRSEMNVSTLELGDSALYLCASREGTDNEKLFFGSGTQLSVL.

The gene calls are TRBV7-8 and TRBJ2-3, with D possibly TRBD2 on 10 matching bases. Germline V gene sequence: CDR1 SGHVS, CDR2 FQNEAQ. V was cut by 5 bases and J by 5 bases, with 29 bases left in between. CDR3 length equals 19 residues. The CDR3 loop is CASSAKRWASGGQGDTQYF. The CDR3 nucleotides read TGTGCCAGCAGCGCGAAGAGGTGGGCTAGCGGGGGACAGGGAGATACGCAGTATTTT.

This chain connects TRBV6-4 to TRBJ2-3; 7 bases align to TRBD2. This CDR3 is 15 amino acids long. The V and J ends lost 4 bases and 5 bases, in that order; junction bases with no gene match: 9. CDR1 is MRHNA, CDR2 SNTAGT, per germline. The CDR3 sequence is CASSAGQGLQDTQYF. As DNA, the CDR3 is TGTGCCAGCAGTGCTGGTCAGGGACTACAAGATACGCAGTATTTT.

The chain joins TRBV9 to TRBJ2-2; the D gene is possibly TRBD1 (7 bases). There are 13 residues in the CDR3. V was trimmed by 10 bases and J by 1 base, leaving 11 bases between them. In germline, CDR1 is SGDLS, CDR2 YYNGEE. The CDR3 DNA follows: TGTGCCGGGGGGACAGAGAACACCGGGGAGCTGTTTTTT. Protein product: CAGGTENTGELFF. The whole variable domain, remainder taken from reference TRBV9 and TRBJ2-2, is DSGVTQTPKHLITATGQRVTLRCSPRSGDLSVYWYQQSLDQGLQFLIQYYNGEERAKGNILERFSAQQFPDLHSELNLSSLELGDSALYFCAGGTENTGELFFGEGSRLTVL.

In DNA, the CDR3 is TGTGCCAGCAGCTTGTTCAACGAGCAGTACTTC. Translated: CASSLFNEQYF. This chain uses TRBV5-6 with TRBJ2-7; D unclear. Germline V gene data show CDR1 as SGHDT and CDR2 as YYEEEE. The CDR3 totals 11 residues. V lost 1 base, J lost 5 bases, and 4 bases lay in between.

This chain connects TRBV7-3 to TRBJ2-5; 11 positions agree with TRBD2. Germline CDR1 is SGHTA and CDR2 is FQGTGA. The CDR3 is made up of 16 amino acids. J was trimmed by 2 bases and V by 5 bases; bases with no gene match: 7. The CDR3 region is CASSPAASGGQETQYF. The CDR3 DNA is TGTGCCAGCAGCCCAGCGGCTAGCGGGGGGCAAGAGACCCAGTACTTC.

This sequence joins TRBV13 and TRBJ2-7; a weak D match, TRBD2 (6 bases). CDR3 size: 14 residues. The V and J ends lost 5 bases and 4 bases respectively, with 15 bases between them. In germline, CDR1 is PRHDT, CDR2 FYEKMQ (reference sequence). As DNA, the CDR3 is TGTGCCAGCAGCGGGACTGGAGGCCAATACGAGCAGTACTTC. Its protein is CASSGTGGQYEQYF. The whole variable domain, remainder taken from reference TRBV13 and TRBJ2-7, is AAGVIQSPRHLIKEKRETATLKCYPIPRHDTVYWYQQGPGQDPQFLISFYEKMQSDKGSIPDRFSAQQFSDYHSELNMSSLELGDSALYFCASSGTGGQYEQYFGPGTRLTVT.

The genes are TRBV5-5 and TRBJ2-7, with D perhaps matching TRBD2 (5 bases). Germline V gene sequence: CDR1 SGHKS, CDR2 YYEKEE (reference sequence). The CDR3 is 13 residues long. The V and J ends lost 2 bases and 3 bases respectively, with 9 bases between them. DNA for the CDR3: TGTGCCAGCAGCTTTGGACGGGGCTACGAGCAGTACTTC. As protein: CASSFGRGYEQYF.

The sample holds a few counts of this clone. The chain couples TRBV3-1 (or the pseudogene TRBV3-2) to TRBJ1-3; unclear D gene. CDR3 length: 17 amino acids. Germline loops: CDR1 LGHDT, CDR2 YNNKEL (reference sequence). Trimming stripped 0 bases from V and 0 bases from J, with 12 bases between. CDR3 in DNA: TGTGCCAGCAGCCAAGATAGCGACATACCCTCTGGAAACACCATATATTTT. Translating gives CASSQDSDIPSGNTIYF.

V usage is TRBV9 and J usage is TRBJ2-5, with unresolved D. The germline V gene encodes CDR1 SGDLS and CDR2 YYNGEE. V lost 3 bases, J lost 1 base, and 13 bases lay in between. The CDR3 is 15 amino acids. The DNA for the CDR3 is TGTGCCAGCAGCGCCCAGACACTTTCCCAAGAGACCCAGTACTTC. It encodes CASSAQTLSQETQYF.

The chain combines TRBV10-3 with TRBJ2-3; D uncertain. Germline CDR1 and CDR2: ENHRY and SYGVKD. The CDR3 totals 14 residues. V lost 1 base to trimming and J lost 2 bases, with 7 bases between them. In nucleotides, the CDR3 is TGTGCCATCAGTGAGTTAAGCAACACAGATACGCAGTATTTT. Protein: CAISELSNTDTQYF.

This clone came up once. V usage is TRBV7-3 and J usage is TRBJ2-3, with D perhaps TRBD2 (5 bases). Trimming removed 0 bases at V and 4 bases at J, with 5 bases between. This CDR3 has 13 amino acids. Germline lookup yields CDR1 SGHTA and CDR2 FQGTGA. The CDR3 reads CASSLTRADTQYF. The CDR3, as DNA: TGTGCCAGCAGCTTAACGAGGGCAGATACGCAGTATTTT.

This clone showed up just once. Other DNA sequences of this sample code for an identical CDR3. V gene TRBV11-2 combines with J gene TRBJ2-7; D gene unclear. The CDR3 length is 11 residues. In germline, CDR1 is SGHAT, CDR2 FQNNGV. Trimming took 4 bases from V and 3 from J, leaving 4 bases between them. The CDR3 sequence is CASSSGYEQYF. CDR3 DNA: TGTGCCAGCAGCTCCGGCTACGAGCAGTACTTC.